A single TCR beta chain is shown here with its context. The target antigen is unknown. Using immunoSEQ multiplex PCR, the repertoire was profiled, and TCRdb retains in-frame clones only, with some absent. Of roughly 55,000 clones in the sample, 87% were seen once. The sample comes from a study of T cell responses to AZD1222 COVID-19 vaccine. Regarding the study as a whole: The breadth and depth of Spike-specific TCRs increased once two AZD1222 doses had been given. White British ancestry dominated among donors, who included more females, and clonal diversity was possibly underestimated. Only a handful of AZD1222 recipients were seropositive at baseline. Repertoire sampling was restricted to post-peak T cell response timepoints.

In germline, CDR1 is MNHEY, CDR2 SVGAGI. CDR3 length equals 15 residues. V shed 5 bases and J shed 1 base, with 14 bases lying between them. This chain links TRBV6-5 with TRBJ2-5; D assignment may be TRBD1 or TRBD2 (5 bases each). This TCR was sampled from an adult in good health. Source: peripheral blood, taken on day 0 of AZD1222 vaccination. The CDR3 here is CASSTPPGAQETQYF. DNA for the CDR3: TGTGCCAGCAGTACTCCCCCCGGGGCCCAAGAGACCCAGTACTTC.